One and the same sample provided the 20 T cell receptor beta chains below, sequenced in a study of shared clonotypes between healthy human individuals. Sequenced by immunoSEQ multiplex PCR; TCRdb stores in-frame clones only, minus some. This sample carries under 150,000 clones, around 71% of them seen once, and the ten largest clones take 20% to 25%. Sequencing was done on a sample of memory CD8+ T cells sorted from blood. The subset here: CD45RO+ cells pooled with CCR7-negative TemRA cells. Receptor source: a woman in her twenties or thirties in good health.

This rearrangement joins TRBV10-1 to TRBJ2-6; D gene ambiguous. V was cut by 5 bases and J by 5 bases, with 22 bases left in between. CDR3 length: 18 amino acids. Per germline, CDR1 WNHNN and CDR2 SYGVQD (reference sequence). The CDR3 loop reads CASSQTRIAQSRANVLTF. In nucleotides, the CDR3 is TGCGCCAGCAGTCAAACGCGGATCGCACAAAGTCGGGCCAACGTCCTGACTTTC.

This rearrangement joins TRBV25-1 to TRBJ2-5; perhaps D is TRBD1 or TRBD2 (5 bases each). CDR1 MGHDK and CDR2 SYGVNS come from the germline V gene. The CDR3 is 15 residues long. V was cut by 6 bases and J by 5 bases, with 19 bases left in between. The CDR3 spells CASSLGDGHTETQYF. The CDR3 DNA follows: TGTGCCAGCAGCTTGGGGGACGGCCATACGGAGACCCAGTACTTC.

The chain has TRBV27 and TRBJ2-7; 12 bases agree with TRBD2. This CDR3 has 16 residues. Germline V gene data show CDR1 as MNHEY and CDR2 as SMNVEV (reference sequence). J was trimmed by 6 bases and V by 3 bases; bases with no gene match: 9. CDR3 DNA sequence: TGTGCCAGCAGTTTGTTACTAGCGGGAGGCCCCCGCGAGCAGTACTTC. Its translation is CASSLLLAGGPREQYF.

The chain employs TRBV13 and TRBJ2-5; 9 bases are shared with TRBD2. Gene TRBJ2-7 matches the end of the DNA better, so the J call may be wrong. The CDR3 extends over 16 amino acids. Germline loops: CDR1 PRHDT, CDR2 FYEKMQ (reference sequence). CDR3 residues: CASSSRGTSTSYEQYF. The CDR3 DNA follows: TGTGCCAGCAGCTCCCGCGGGACTAGCACATCCTACGAGCAGTACTTC.

This chain uses TRBV7-2 with TRBJ2-5; 10 nucleotides match TRBD1. Germline values: CDR1 SGHTA, CDR2 FQGNSA. CDR3 length: 14 residues. The V segment lost 5 bases and the J segment 6 bases; nucleotides outside the gene matches: 6. This chain's CDR3 is CASSNRTGGQTQYF. The CDR3 region has the DNA TGTGCCAGCAGCAACCGGACAGGGGGGCAGACCCAGTACTTC.

The chain uses TRBV28 and TRBJ1-1; D unclear. V was pared by 6 bases and J by 10 bases, with 6 bases between. CDR1 is MDHEN, CDR2 SYDVKM, per germline. CDR3 length: 9 amino acids. CDR3 sequence: CASSPPAFF. CDR3 in DNA: TGTGCCAGCAGCCCCCCAGCTTTCTTT.

This chain uses TRBV9 with TRBJ2-1; no clear D. Germline V gene sequence: CDR1 SGDLS, CDR2 YYNGEE. V shed 2 bases and J shed 6 bases, with 15 bases lying between them. The CDR3 sequence is 15 residues long. CDR3 sequence: CASSVRIGPSNEQFF. The CDR3 region has the DNA TGTGCCAGCAGCGTGAGAATCGGGCCCTCCAATGAGCAGTTCTTC.

The V and J genes are TRBV28 and TRBJ1-4; the D gene is possibly TRBD1 (6 bases). With 7 bases removed from V and 3 bases from J, the gap between germline ends came to 15 bases. The CDR3 consists of 15 residues. Germline values: CDR1 MDHEN, CDR2 SYDVKM. CDR3 in DNA: TGTGCCAGCATCGAAGGGAGGGGGGCTAATGAAAAACTGTTTTTT. It encodes CASIEGRGANEKLFF.

V gene TRBV9 combines with J gene TRBJ2-1; 7 positions match TRBD1. Germline CDR1 and CDR2: SGDLS and YYNGEE. The CDR3 extends over 12 amino acids. Trimming at V came to 4 bases and at J to 7 bases, leaving 2 bases not matched to a gene. In DNA form, the CDR3 reads TGTGCCAGCAGCCTGACAGGGAATGAGCAGTTCTTC. It translates to CASSLTGNEQFF.

This clone is categorized as medium-sized. The chain recombines TRBV2 with TRBJ1-2; 7 nucleotides agree with TRBD1. The CDR3 is made up of 16 amino acids. V lost 9 bases to trimming and J lost 0 bases; unmatched junction nucleotides: 13. Per the germline V gene, CDR1 is SNHLY and CDR2 is FYNNEI. CDR3 protein: CARSREGAAANYGYTF. The CDR3 DNA reads as TGTGCCAGGAGCCGGGAGGGGGCCGCAGCTAACTATGGCTACACCTTC.

The chain carries TRBV10-3 and TRBJ1-1; D is unclear. Trimming took 7 bases from V and 1 from J, leaving 7 bases between them. Germline loops: CDR1 ENHRY, CDR2 SYGVKD. The CDR3 spans 12 residues. CDR3 nucleotide sequence: TGTGCCATCAAGGACGGGAACACTGAAGCTTTCTTT. Protein: CAIKDGNTEAFF.

The J gene is TRBJ1-2, the V gene TRBV4-1, with 7 bases fitting TRBD1. The CDR3 sequence is 15 residues long. Germline CDR1 reads MGHRA; CDR2 reads YSYEKL. Germline trimming cut 0 bases from V and 4 bases from J; bases unmatched to any gene: 5. The CDR3 DNA sequence: TGCGCCAGCAGCCAAGATGCAGGGGGTATCTATGGCTACACCTTC. Its protein is CASSQDAGGIYGYTF.

This chain links TRBV28 with TRBJ2-7; D remains unclear. The length of the CDR3 is 11 residues. The V and J ends lost 3 bases and 3 bases respectively, with 3 bases between them. CDR1 is MDHEN and CDR2 is SYDVKM in the germline V gene. The CDR3, as DNA: TGTGCCAGCAGTTTCTGCTACGAGCAGTACTTC. This encodes CASSFCYEQYF.

This chain uses TRBV7-9 with TRBJ2-1; TRBD2 matches at 7 bases. The V and J ends lost 5 bases and 4 bases, in that order; junction bases with no gene match: 11. In germline, CDR1 is SEHNR, CDR2 FQNEAQ (reference sequence). The CDR3 length is 16 residues. The CDR3: CASSILLGGSYNEQFF. CDR3 sequence (DNA): TGTGCCAGCAGCATCCTTTTGGGCGGGAGTTACAATGAGCAGTTCTTC.

The chain links TRBV5-1 to TRBJ2-1; 8 bases are a match to TRBD2. Germline V gives CDR1 SGHRS, CDR2 YFSETQ. The CDR3 loop spans 15 amino acids. V was clipped by 6 bases and J by 8 bases; unmatched bases: 13. CDR3 coding DNA: TGCGCCAGCACCCCCTACGCGGGAGGATCATATGAGCAGTTCTTC. Translating gives CASTPYAGGSYEQFF. The whole variable domain, remainder taken from reference TRBV5-1 and TRBJ2-1, is KAGVTQTPRYLIKTRGQQVTLSCSPISGHRSVSWYQQTPGQGLQFLFEYFSETQRNKGNFPGRFSGRQFSNSRSEMNVSTLELGDSALYLCASTPYAGGSYEQFFGPGTRLTVL.

The gene calls are TRBV10-3 and TRBJ1-4; D not certain. V dropped 0 bases and J dropped 8 bases, with 4 bases sitting between them. The CDR3 runs to 12 residues. The germline gives CDR1 ENHRY, CDR2 SYGVKD. The CDR3 sequence is CAISESDEKLFF. The CDR3 bases are TGTGCCATCAGTGAGTCGGACGAAAAACTGTTTTTT.

The genes are TRBV19 and TRBJ2-1, with 10 bases lining up with TRBD1. There are 15 residues in the CDR3. In germline, CDR1 is LNHDA, CDR2 SQIVND (reference sequence). The junction had 8 bases not matched to a gene; V was cut back by 10 bases and J by 2 bases. Here the CDR3 reads CATGLGTGAYNEQFF. The CDR3 DNA reads TGTGCCACAGGATTGGGGACAGGGGCCTACAATGAGCAGTTCTTC.

This chain uses TRBV25-1 with TRBJ1-2; possible D gene TRBD1, 5 bases. There are 14 residues in the CDR3. Germline assignment: CDR1 MGHDK and CDR2 SYGVNS. The germline V and J ends were trimmed by 0 bases and 6 bases, with 11 bases remaining between them. The CDR3 sequence is CASSEYGPGHGYTF. The CDR3 DNA follows: TGTGCCAGCAGTGAATATGGCCCAGGGCATGGCTACACCTTC.

This sequence joins TRBV5-1 and TRBJ2-1; TRBD2 aligns across 9 bases. Germline CDR1 SGHRS, CDR2 YFSETQ. V shed 4 bases, J shed 9 bases, and the junction held 14 bases outside the gene matches. CDR3 length: 16 amino acids. CDR3 sequence reads: CASSPVGGSGRAEQFF. CDR3 sequence (DNA): TGCGCCAGCAGCCCGGTCGGGGGTAGCGGGAGAGCTGAGCAGTTCTTC.

The CDR3 coding sequence is TGTGCCAGCAGCGTCTCCGGAAACACCATATATTTT. Amino acids: CASSVSGNTIYF. The rearrangement links TRBV9 to TRBJ1-3; D gene unclear. The length of the CDR3 is 12 residues. Germline V gives CDR1 SGDLS, CDR2 YYNGEE. V shed 2 bases and J shed 4 bases, with 4 bases lying between them.